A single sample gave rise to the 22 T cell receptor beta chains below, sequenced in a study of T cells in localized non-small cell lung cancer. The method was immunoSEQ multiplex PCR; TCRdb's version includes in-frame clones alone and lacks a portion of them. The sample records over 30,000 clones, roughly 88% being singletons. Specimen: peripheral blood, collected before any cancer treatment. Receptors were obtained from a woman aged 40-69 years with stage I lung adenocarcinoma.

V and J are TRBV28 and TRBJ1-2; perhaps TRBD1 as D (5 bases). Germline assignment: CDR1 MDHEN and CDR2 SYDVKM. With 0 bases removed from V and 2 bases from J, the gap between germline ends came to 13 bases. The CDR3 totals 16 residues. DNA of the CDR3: TGTGCCAGCAGTTTATGGGGGGATCTGATAAACTATGGCTACACCTTC. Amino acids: CASSLWGDLINYGYTF.

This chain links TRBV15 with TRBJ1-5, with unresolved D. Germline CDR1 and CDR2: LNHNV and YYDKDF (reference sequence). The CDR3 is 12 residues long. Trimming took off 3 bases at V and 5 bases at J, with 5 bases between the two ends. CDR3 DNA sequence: TGTGCCACCAGCAGGGCAGATCAGCCCCAGCATTTT. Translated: CATSRADQPQHF.

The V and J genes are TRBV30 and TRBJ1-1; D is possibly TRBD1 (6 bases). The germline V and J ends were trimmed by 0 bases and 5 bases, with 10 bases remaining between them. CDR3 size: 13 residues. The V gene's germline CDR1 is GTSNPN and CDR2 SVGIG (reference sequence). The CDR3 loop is CAWSVQGITEAFF. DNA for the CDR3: TGTGCCTGGAGTGTCCAGGGGATTACTGAAGCTTTCTTT.

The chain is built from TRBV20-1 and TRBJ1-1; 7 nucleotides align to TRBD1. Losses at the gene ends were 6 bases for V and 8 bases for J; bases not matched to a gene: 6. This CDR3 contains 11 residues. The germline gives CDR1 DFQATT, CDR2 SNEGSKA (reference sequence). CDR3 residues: CSARGFREAFF. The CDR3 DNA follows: TGCAGTGCCAGGGGGTTCCGCGAAGCTTTCTTT.

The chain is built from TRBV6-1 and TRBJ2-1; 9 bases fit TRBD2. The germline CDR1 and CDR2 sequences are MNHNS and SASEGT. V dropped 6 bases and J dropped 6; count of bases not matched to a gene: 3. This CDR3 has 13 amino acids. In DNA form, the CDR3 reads TGTGCCAGCAGGCGGGAGGGTGTCAATGAGCAGTTCTTC. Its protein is CASRREGVNEQFF.

Here the CDR3 DNA reads TGTGCCAGTAGTATTGGCCCAGGGGATAATCAGCCCCAGCATTTT. It is translated as CASSIGPGDNQPQHF. The rearrangement joins TRBV19 to TRBJ1-5; TRBD1 is a possible D gene (6 bases). The V gene's germline CDR1 is LNHDA and CDR2 SQIVND (reference sequence). V was cut by 3 bases and J by 4 bases, with 13 bases left in between. The CDR3 runs 15 residues.

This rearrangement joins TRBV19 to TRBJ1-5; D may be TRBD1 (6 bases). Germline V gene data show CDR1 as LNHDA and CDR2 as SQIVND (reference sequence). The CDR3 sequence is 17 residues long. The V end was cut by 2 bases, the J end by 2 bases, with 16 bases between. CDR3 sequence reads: CASSIPSGGLGNQPQHF. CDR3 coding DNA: TGTGCCAGTAGTATACCCTCCGGGGGGCTTGGCAATCAGCCCCAGCATTTT.

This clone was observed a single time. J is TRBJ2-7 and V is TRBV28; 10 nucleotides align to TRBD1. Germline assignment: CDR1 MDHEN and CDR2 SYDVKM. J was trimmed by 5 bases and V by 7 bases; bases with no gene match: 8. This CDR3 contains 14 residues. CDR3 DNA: TGTGCCAGCACCGTCCGGGACAGGGGCCACGAGCAGTACTTC. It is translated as CASTVRDRGHEQYF.

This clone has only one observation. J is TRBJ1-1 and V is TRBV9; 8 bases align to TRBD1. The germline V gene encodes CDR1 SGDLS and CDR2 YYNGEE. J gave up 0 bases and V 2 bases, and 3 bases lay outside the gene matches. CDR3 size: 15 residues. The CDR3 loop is CASSVGQGVNTEAFF. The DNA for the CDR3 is TGTGCCAGCAGCGTTGGACAGGGTGTGAACACTGAAGCTTTCTTT.

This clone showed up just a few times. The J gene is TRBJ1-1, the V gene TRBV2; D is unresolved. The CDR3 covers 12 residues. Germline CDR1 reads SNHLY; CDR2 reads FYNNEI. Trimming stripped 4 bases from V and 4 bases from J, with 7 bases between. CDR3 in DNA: TGTGCCAGCAGTGGGGTGGGCACTGAAGCTTTCTTT. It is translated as CASSGVGTEAFF.

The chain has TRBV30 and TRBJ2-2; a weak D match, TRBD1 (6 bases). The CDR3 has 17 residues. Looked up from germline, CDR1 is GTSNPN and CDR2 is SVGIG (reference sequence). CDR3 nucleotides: TGTGCTCGTACGGGTACTCAGGGGACACTTGGCACCGGGGAGCTGTTTTTT. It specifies CARTGTQGTLGTGELFF.

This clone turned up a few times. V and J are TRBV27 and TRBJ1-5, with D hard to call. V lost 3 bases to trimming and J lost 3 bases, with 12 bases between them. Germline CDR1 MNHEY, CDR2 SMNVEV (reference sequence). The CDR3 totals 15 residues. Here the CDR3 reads CASSFEGRLNQPQHF. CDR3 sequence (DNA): TGTGCCAGCAGTTTCGAGGGCCGGCTCAATCAGCCCCAGCATTTT.

The CDR3 reads CASSERRDSAAPPFF. CDR3 nucleotide sequence: TGTGCCAGCAGCGAGCGCCGGGACAGCGCTGCTCCTCCGTTCTTC. The chain links TRBV9 to TRBJ2-1, with 7 positions matching TRBD1. V gave up 3 bases and J gave up 15 bases; unmatched junction bases: 18. The CDR3 totals 15 residues. Germline V gene data show CDR1 as SGDLS and CDR2 as YYNGEE.

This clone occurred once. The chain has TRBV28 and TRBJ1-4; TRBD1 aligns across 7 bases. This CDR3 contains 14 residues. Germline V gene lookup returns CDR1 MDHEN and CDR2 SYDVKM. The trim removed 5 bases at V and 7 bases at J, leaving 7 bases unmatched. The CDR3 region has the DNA TGTGCCAGCAGTCCGGGACAGAGAGGTGAAAAACTGTTTTTT. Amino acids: CASSPGQRGEKLFF.

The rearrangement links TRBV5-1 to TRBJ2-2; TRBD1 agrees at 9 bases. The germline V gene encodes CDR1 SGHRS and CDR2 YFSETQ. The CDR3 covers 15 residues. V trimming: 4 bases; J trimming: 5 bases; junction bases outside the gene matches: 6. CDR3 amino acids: CASSPGTGQTGELFF. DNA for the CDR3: TGCGCCAGCAGCCCTGGGACAGGGCAAACCGGGGAGCTGTTTTTT.

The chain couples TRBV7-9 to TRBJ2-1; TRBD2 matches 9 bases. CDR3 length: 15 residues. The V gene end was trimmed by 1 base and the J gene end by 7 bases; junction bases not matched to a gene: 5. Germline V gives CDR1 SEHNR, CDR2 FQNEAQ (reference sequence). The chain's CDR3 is CASSLEGTSFNEQFF. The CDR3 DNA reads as TGTGCCAGCAGCTTAGAGGGGACTAGCTTTAATGAGCAGTTCTTC. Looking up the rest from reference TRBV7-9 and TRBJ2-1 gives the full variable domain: DTGVSQNPRHKITKRGQNVTFRCDPISEHNRLYWYRQTLGQGPEFLTYFQNEAQLEKSRLLSDRFSAERPKGSFSTLEIQRTEQGDSAMYLCASSLEGTSFNEQFFGPGTRLTVL.

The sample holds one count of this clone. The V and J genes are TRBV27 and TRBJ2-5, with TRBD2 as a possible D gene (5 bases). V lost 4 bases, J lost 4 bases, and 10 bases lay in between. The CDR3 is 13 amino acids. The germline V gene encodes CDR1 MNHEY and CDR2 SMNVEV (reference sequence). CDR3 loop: CASSSPAGETQYF. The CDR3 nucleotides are TGTGCCAGCAGTTCTCCCGCGGGAGAGACCCAGTACTTC.

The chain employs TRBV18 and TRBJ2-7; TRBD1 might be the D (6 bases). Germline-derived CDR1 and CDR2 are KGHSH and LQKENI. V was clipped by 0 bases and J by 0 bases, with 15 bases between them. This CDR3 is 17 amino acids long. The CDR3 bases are TGTGCCAGCTCACCACCGAGTGTGGACAGATTCTCCTACGAGCAGTACTTC. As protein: CASSPPSVDRFSYEQYF.

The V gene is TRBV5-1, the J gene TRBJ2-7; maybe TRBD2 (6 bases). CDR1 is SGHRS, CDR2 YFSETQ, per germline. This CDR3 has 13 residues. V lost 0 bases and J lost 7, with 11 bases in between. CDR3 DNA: TGCGCCAGCAGCTTGGGACGGCGGGGTGAGCAGTACTTC. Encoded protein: CASSLGRRGEQYF.

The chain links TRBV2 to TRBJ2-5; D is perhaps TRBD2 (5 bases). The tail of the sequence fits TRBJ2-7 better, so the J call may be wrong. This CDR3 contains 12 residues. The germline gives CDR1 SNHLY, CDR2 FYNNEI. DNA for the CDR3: TGTGCCAGCAGCCTAGCTAACTACGAGCAGTACTTC. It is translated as CASSLANYEQYF.

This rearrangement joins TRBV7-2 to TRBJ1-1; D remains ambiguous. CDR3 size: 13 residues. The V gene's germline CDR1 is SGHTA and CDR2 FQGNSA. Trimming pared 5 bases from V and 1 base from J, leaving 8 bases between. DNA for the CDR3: TGTGCCAGCAGCGCGGACGGGAACACTGAAGCTTTCTTT. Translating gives CASSADGNTEAFF. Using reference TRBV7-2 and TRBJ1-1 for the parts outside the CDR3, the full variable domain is GAGVSQSPSNKVTEKGKDVELRCDPISGHTALYWYRQSLGQGLEFLIYFQGNSAPDKSGLPSDRFSAERTGGSVSTLTIQRTQQEDSAVYLCASSADGNTEAFFGQGTRLTVV.

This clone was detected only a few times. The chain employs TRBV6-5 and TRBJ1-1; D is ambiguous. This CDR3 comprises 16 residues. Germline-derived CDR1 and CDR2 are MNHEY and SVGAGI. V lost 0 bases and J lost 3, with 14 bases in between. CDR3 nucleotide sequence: TGTGCCAGCAGTTACTCCTCCTGGCCTCGGGACACTGAAGCTTTCTTT. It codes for CASSYSSWPRDTEAFF.